This T cell receptor beta chain was sequenced in a study of graft-versus-host responses after intestinal transplantation. Background on the study: All recipients got anti-thymocyte globulin induction, then tacrolimus and steroids for about 3 years.

In germline, CDR1 is WSHSY, CDR2 SAAADI. With V trimmed by 0 bases and J by 5 bases, 8 bases remained unmatched. The CDR3 is 16 residues long. Data came from immunoSEQ multiplex PCR; TCRdb stores just in-frame clones and leaves some out. Here the sample spans roughly 60,000 clones, around nine tenths being singletons. The clonotype originates from a human patient who received an intestinal transplant, so some T cells may come from the graft donor. Source: PBMCs, taken 26 days after transplant. The chain joins TRBV10-2 to TRBJ1-2; 8 nucleotides align to TRBD1. The CDR3: CASSESTGGTWYGYTF. The CDR3 bases are TGCGCCAGCAGTGAGTCAACAGGGGGAACTTGGTATGGCTACACCTTC.